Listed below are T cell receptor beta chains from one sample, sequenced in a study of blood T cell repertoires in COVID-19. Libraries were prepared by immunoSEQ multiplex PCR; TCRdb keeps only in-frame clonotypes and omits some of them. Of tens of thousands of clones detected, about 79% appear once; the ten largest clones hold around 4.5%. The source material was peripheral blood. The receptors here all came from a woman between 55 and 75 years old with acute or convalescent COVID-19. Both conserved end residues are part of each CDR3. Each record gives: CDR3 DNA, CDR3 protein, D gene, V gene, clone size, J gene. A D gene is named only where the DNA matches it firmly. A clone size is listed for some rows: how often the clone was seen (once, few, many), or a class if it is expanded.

TGCGCCAGCAGTGTAATAGACAGGGGGCCTCACCAGCCCCAGCATTTT CASSVIDRGPHQPQHF TRBD1 TRBV10-1 - TRBJ1-5
TGTGCCAGTAGATCGACCGGGACAGGGTGGCATCAGCCCCAGCATTTT CASRSTGTGWHQPQHF TRBD1 TRBV19 once TRBJ1-5
TGTGCCAGCAGCTTATCTAGCGGGGTTTACAATGAGCAGTTCTTC CASSLSSGVYNEQFF TRBD2 TRBV11-1 - TRBJ2-1
TGTGCCAGCTCACCAAGACTAGCGGGAGAGACCCAGTACTTC CASSPRLAGETQYF TRBD2 TRBV18 once TRBJ2-5
TGTGCCAGCAGCGAGACAGGGGATCACACTGAAGCTTTCTTT CASSETGDHTEAFF TRBD1 TRBV5-5 once TRBJ1-1
TGTGCCAGCAGCTTAGTAGGGGGCCTTCCTGAAGCTTTCTTT CASSLVGGLPEAFF TRBD1 TRBV7-9 - TRBJ1-1
TGTGCCAGCAGCCCTCAAGGTAGCGGGGGCACAGATACGCAGTATTTT CASSPQGSGGTDTQYF TRBD2 TRBV9 - TRBJ2-3
TGCGCCAGCAGCGGACTAGCGGGAGGGCCTGGTGGTAATGAGCAGTTCTTC CASSGLAGGPGGNEQFF TRBD2 TRBV5-1 - TRBJ2-1
TGTGCCAGCAGTTACTCGAGACAGGGTAGTGGCTACACCTTC CASSYSRQGSGYTF TRBD1 TRBV6-5 - TRBJ1-2
TGTGCCAGAAGCGCCGACGGGACAGGGAATAATTCACCCCTCCACTTT CARSADGTGNNSPLHF TRBD1 TRBV5-3 - TRBJ1-6
TGTGCCAGCAGTTTAAGGACAGGGGTAGCCTACAATGAGCAGTTCTTC CASSLRTGVAYNEQFF TRBD1 TRBV27 - TRBJ2-1
TGCGCCAGCAGCCACTCGACAGGAAGAGTATGGAATCAGCCCCAGCATTTT CASSHSTGRVWNQPQHF - TRBV4-1 - TRBJ1-5
TGCGCCAGCAGCTTGGGGTCAGCGAACACCGGGGAGCTGTTTTTT CASSLGSANTGELFF - TRBV5-1 - TRBJ2-2
TGTGCCAGCAGCTTAACTGGGGGGAGTGGAAACACCATATATTTT CASSLTGGSGNTIYF - TRBV7-3 - TRBJ1-3
TGTGCCAGTACGGGCGGGAGCTCCTACAATGAGCAGTTCTTC CASTGGSSYNEQFF TRBD2 TRBV19 - TRBJ2-1
TGTGCCAGCCGGATCGGGAGAAACTATGGCTACACCTTC CASRIGRNYGYTF - TRBV6-5 - TRBJ1-2
TGTGCCAGCAGTCTGCCCGGGGTCACCATATATTTT CASSLPGVTIYF - TRBV12-3/TRBV12-4 - TRBJ1-3
TGTGCCAGCAGCGTAGAGGGGTTCAGTGAGCAGTTCTTC CASSVEGFSEQFF - TRBV9 - TRBJ2-1
TGTGCCAGCAGTACGACAGGCCGCAATCAGCCCCAGCATTTT CASSTTGRNQPQHF - TRBV2 - TRBJ1-5
TGTGCCAGCAGCACTCGACAGAATACGTATCCGGACTATGGCTACACCTTC CASSTRQNTYPDYGYTF - TRBV5-6 - TRBJ1-2
TGTGCCAGCAGCTTGGAACTAAGACAGGGCAAAGATACGCAGTATTTT CASSLELRQGKDTQYF TRBD1 TRBV5-8 - TRBJ2-3
TGTGCCAGCAGCTCACGGGACTCCGGTCGGGCGACAGATACGCAGTATTTT CASSSRDSGRATDTQYF - TRBV7-3 - TRBJ2-3
TGTGCCAGCAGCTTAGAACCGGGACAGGGACCAGATACGCAGTATTTT CASSLEPGQGPDTQYF TRBD1 TRBV11-2 - TRBJ2-3
TGCGCCAGCAGCTTGAGAGCCGGGACAGGGAACACTGAAGCTTTCTTT CASSLRAGTGNTEAFF TRBD1 TRBV5-1 - TRBJ1-1
TGTGCCAGCAGCTTGACCCTCGAGAGGCTATTCGACTACGAGCAGTACTTC CASSLTLERLFDYEQYF - TRBV5-8 once TRBJ2-7
TGTGCCAGCAGCTTGAGGCAGGGGGACTATGGCTACACCTTC CASSLRQGDYGYTF TRBD1 TRBV7-2 - TRBJ1-2
TGTGCCAGCTCTCGTCCAGGTAGCTCTGGAAACACCATATATTTT CASSRPGSSGNTIYF - TRBV18 - TRBJ1-3
TGCGCCAGCAGCTTGGGGGGCGGTTACAATGAGCAGTTCTTC CASSLGGGYNEQFF - TRBV5-1 - TRBJ2-1
TGTGCCAGCAGTTACTCTCGGGGATCCGTGGCCCAGTACTTC CASSYSRGSVAQYF - TRBV6-5 - TRBJ2-5
TGCGCCAGCAGCTTAGGGGATTCACCCCTCCACTTT CASSLGDSPLHF - TRBV5-1 - TRBJ1-6
TGTGCCAGCAGCCGAAGGGACAGGCCTAAGGACGAGCAGTACTTC CASSRRDRPKDEQYF TRBD1 TRBV7-8 few TRBJ2-7
TGTGCCAGCAGCTCCTTCAGGGGGACTTGGGAAGCTTTCTTT CASSSFRGTWEAFF TRBD1 TRBV7-9 few TRBJ1-1
TGTGCCAGCAGCCCCTCAAAAAGGGACATTCTGCCTCGAGCTTTCTTT CASSPSKRDILPRAFF - TRBV11-1 - TRBJ1-1
TGTGCCAGCAGCCCGGACAGGGGCTATGGCTACACCTTC CASSPDRGYGYTF TRBD1 TRBV11-2 - TRBJ1-2
TGTGCCAGCTCACGCGAACAGGCTTACAATGAGCAGTTCTTC CASSREQAYNEQFF - TRBV18 - TRBJ2-1
TGTGCCAGCAGTAAGGACAGTTTTGACAATCAGCCCCAGCATTTT CASSKDSFDNQPQHF - TRBV27 - TRBJ1-5
TGTGCCTGGAACCACCTAAGCCACACAGATACGCAGTATTTT CAWNHLSHTDTQYF - TRBV30 - TRBJ2-3
TGCAGTTCTACAGGGGCGGGCTACACCTTC CSSTGAGYTF TRBD1 TRBV20-1 - TRBJ1-2
TGCGCCAGCAGCTTGAGGGGACAGGGGATGGATTCACCCCTCCACTTT CASSLRGQGMDSPLHF TRBD1 TRBV5-1 - TRBJ1-6